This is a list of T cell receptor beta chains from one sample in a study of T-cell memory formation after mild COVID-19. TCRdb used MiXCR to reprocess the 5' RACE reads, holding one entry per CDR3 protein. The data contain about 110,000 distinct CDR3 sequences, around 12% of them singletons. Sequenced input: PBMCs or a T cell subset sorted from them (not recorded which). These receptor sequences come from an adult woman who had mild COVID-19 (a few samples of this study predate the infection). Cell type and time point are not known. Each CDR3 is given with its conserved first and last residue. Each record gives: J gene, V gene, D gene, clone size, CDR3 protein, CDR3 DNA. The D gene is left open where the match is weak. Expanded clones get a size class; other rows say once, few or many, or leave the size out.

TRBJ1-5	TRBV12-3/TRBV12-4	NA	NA	CASSFTENQPQHF	TGTGCCAGCAGTTTTACGGAAAATCAGCCCCAGCATTTT
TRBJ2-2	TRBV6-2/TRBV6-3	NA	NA	CASSPSRVPAGELFF	TGTGCCAGCAGTCCCTCGAGGGTACCTGCTGGGGAGCTGTTTTTT
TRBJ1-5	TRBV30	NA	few	CAWSFYARDQPQHF	TGTGCCTGGAGTTTCTACGCGAGGGATCAGCCCCAGCATTTT
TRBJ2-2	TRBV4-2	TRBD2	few	CASNLGLADNTGELFF	TGTGCCAGCAACCTGGGACTAGCGGATAACACCGGGGAGCTGTTTTTT
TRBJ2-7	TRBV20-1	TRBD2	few	CSAHPTSTSYEQYF	TGCAGTGCTCATCCGACTAGCACCTCCTACGAGCAGTACTTC
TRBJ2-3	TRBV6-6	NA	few	CASTDPGIGFTDTQYF	TGTGCCAGCACCGACCCCGGGATAGGTTTCACAGATACGCAGTATTTT
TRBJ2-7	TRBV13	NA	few	CASSSQAREQYF	TGTGCCAGCAGCTCACAGGCTCGCGAGCAGTACTTC
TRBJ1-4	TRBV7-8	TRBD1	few	CASSLGWGQGNEKLFF	TGTGCCAGCAGCTTAGGCTGGGGACAGGGGAATGAAAAACTGTTTTTT
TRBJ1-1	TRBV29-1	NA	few	CSVEEGLGTEAFF	TGCAGCGTTGAAGAGGGGTTGGGAACTGAAGCTTTCTTT
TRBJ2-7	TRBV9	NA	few	CASSVDNTGSYEQYF	TGTGCCAGCAGCGTAGATAATACCGGATCCTACGAGCAGTACTTC
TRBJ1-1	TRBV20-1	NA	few	CSARGQTGWNTEAFF	TGCAGTGCTAGGGGCCAGACAGGCTGGAACACTGAAGCTTTCTTT
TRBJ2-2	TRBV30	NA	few	CAWSVGTPNTGELFF	TGTGCCTGGAGTGTAGGGACGCCGAACACCGGGGAGCTGTTTTTT
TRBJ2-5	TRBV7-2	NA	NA	CASSLGQVRETQYF	TGTGCCAGCAGCTTAGGACAGGTACGGGAGACCCAGTACTTC
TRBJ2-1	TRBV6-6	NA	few	CASSYGSGEQFF	TGTGCCAGCAGTTACGGGTCAGGTGAGCAGTTCTTC
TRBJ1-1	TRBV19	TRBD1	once	CASSYGTGWTEAFF	TGTGCCAGTAGTTATGGGACAGGGTGGACTGAAGCTTTCTTT